This TCR beta chain came from a study of CD8 T cell repertoires and HIV-1 epitope variants. Study information: Controls included no peptide, Ebola AY9 epitope, and a CMV, EBV, flu pool. Tested: three Gag epitope families, Nef HW9 and YT9.

Profiling relied on immunoSEQ multiplex PCR, and the TCRdb table lists in-frame clones only, not all of them. Seen here are roughly 5,200 clones, approximately 66% observed once, and the top ten hold about two fifths. CDR1 is MNHEY, CDR2 SMNVEV, per germline (reference sequence). This CDR3 region has 14 residues. Trimming took off 6 bases at V and 0 bases at J, with 11 bases between the two ends. For this clone: Its antigen is still unknown.

The chain carries TRBV27 and TRBJ2-5; no clear D. This clonotype originated in a male donor with HIV. Sequenced material: cultured CD8+ T cells derived from PBMCs. DNA of the CDR3: TGTGCCAGCAGCCCTGGCTGGGACCAAGAGACCCAGTACTTC. It codes for CASSPGWDQETQYF.